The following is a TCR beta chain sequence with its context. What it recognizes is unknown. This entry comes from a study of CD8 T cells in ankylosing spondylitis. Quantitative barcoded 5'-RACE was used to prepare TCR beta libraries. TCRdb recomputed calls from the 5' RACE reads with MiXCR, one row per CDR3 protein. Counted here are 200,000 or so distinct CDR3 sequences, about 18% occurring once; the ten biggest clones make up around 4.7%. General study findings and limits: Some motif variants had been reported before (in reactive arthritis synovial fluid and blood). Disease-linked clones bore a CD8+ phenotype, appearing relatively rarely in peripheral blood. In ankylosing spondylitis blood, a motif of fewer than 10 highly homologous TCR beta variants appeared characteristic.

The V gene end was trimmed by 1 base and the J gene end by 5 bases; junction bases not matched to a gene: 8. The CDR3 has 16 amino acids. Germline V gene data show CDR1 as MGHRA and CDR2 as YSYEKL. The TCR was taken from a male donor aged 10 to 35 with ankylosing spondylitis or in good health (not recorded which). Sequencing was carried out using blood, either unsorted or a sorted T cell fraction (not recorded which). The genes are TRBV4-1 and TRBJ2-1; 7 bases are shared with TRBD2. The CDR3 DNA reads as TGCGCCAGCAGCCAAGTAGTCCTAGCGGTACACAATGAGCAGTTCTTC. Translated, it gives CASSQVVLAVHNEQFF.